Following are 26 T cell receptor beta chains from one sample sequenced in a study of OX40 agonist ivuxolimab in advanced cancers. The data were produced by immunoSEQ multiplex PCR, yet TCRdb's version contains in-frame clones alone and is incomplete. The table lists some 94,000 clones, under 95% of them singletons. The specimen was CD4+ or CD8+ T cells sorted from blood, collected in a trial of the OX40 agonist ivuxolimab. Receptor source: an adult with an advanced solid tumor such as melanoma, head and neck, liver or kidney cancer.

This chain uses TRBV10-2 with TRBJ2-3; no firm D call. V was pared by 0 bases and J by 7 bases, with 5 bases between. The V gene's germline CDR1 is WSHSY and CDR2 SAAADI. CDR3 length equals 12 residues. The CDR3 sequence: CASSESRYTQYF. The CDR3 DNA reads as TGCGCCAGCAGTGAGTCTCGTTATACGCAGTATTTT.

The CDR3 coding sequence is TGCAGCGTTGAAGAACCGGGACTAGCGGGAGGGAATGAGCAGTTCTTC. It is translated as CSVEEPGLAGGNEQFF. The chain is built from TRBV29-1 and TRBJ2-1; TRBD2 matches at 16 bases. Germline V lookup: CDR1 SQVTM, CDR2 ANQGSEA. J gave up 7 bases and V 0 bases, and 3 bases lay outside the gene matches. The CDR3 is made up of 16 amino acids.

DNA of the CDR3: TGTGCCAGCAGCTTAGGACCTGCGAACACTGAAGCTTTCTTT. Its translation: CASSLGPANTEAFF. V usage is TRBV7-2 and J usage is TRBJ1-1; no clear D gene. Between the trimmed V and J ends, which lost 1 base and 1 base, there was a span of 7 bases. Germline V CDR1 and CDR2: SGHTA, FQGNSA. The CDR3 covers 14 residues.

The rearrangement uses TRBV7-9 and TRBJ2-2; D is uncertain. V lost 3 bases and J lost 4, with 9 bases in between. Germline V lookup: CDR1 SEHNR, CDR2 FQNEAQ (reference sequence). This CDR3 has 14 residues. The chain's CDR3 is CASSLQQSTGELFF. The CDR3 DNA reads TGTGCCAGCAGCTTGCAGCAGAGCACCGGGGAGCTGTTTTTT.

The chain recombines TRBV18 with TRBJ2-5, with 14 bases aligning to TRBD2. The V gene end was trimmed by 3 bases and the J gene end by 8 bases; junction bases not matched to a gene: 5. CDR1 and CDR2 (germline): KGHSH, LQKENI. The CDR3 is 15 amino acids. DNA of the CDR3: TGTGCCAGCTCACCGGGACTAGCGGGAGAGACAACCCAGTACTTC. Its protein product is CASSPGLAGETTQYF.

J is TRBJ1-4 and V is TRBV2; D gene uncertain. CDR3 length equals 17 residues. V shed 8 bases and J shed 0 bases, with 19 bases lying between them. CDR1 is SNHLY and CDR2 is FYNNEI in the germline V gene. CDR3 sequence reads: CASHPLLPPTTNEKLFF. The CDR3 nucleotides read TGTGCCAGCCATCCCTTACTACCACCTACAACTAATGAAAAACTGTTTTTT.

Points on this clone: Other DNA sequences within the sample encode an identical CDR3. V usage is TRBV19 and J usage is TRBJ1-5, with 10 bases lining up with TRBD1. Germline trimming cut 8 bases from V and 2 bases from J; bases unmatched to any gene: 3. CDR1 LNHDA and CDR2 SQIVND come from the germline V gene (reference sequence). CDR3 length: 14 amino acids. The CDR3 loop reads CASAGTGGNQPQHF. DNA for the CDR3: TGTGCCAGTGCCGGGACAGGGGGCAATCAGCCCCAGCATTTT.

This chain uses TRBV30 with TRBJ1-2; D gene ambiguous. V lost 0 bases to trimming and J lost 2 bases, with 7 bases between them. The CDR3 loop spans 13 amino acids. Per the germline V gene, CDR1 is GTSNPN and CDR2 is SVGIG (reference sequence). CDR3 DNA: TGTGCCTGGAGTGTGGGTCAGAACTATGGCTACACCTTC. Translated, it gives CAWSVGQNYGYTF.

This chain uses TRBV11-1 with TRBJ1-1; possibly TRBD1 for D (5 bases). The CDR3 runs to 15 residues. Germline V gene data show CDR1 as SGHAT and CDR2 as FQDESV (reference sequence). V was clipped by 4 bases and J by 3 bases, with 15 bases between them. The CDR3 reads CASSSARRGDTEAFF. The CDR3 coding sequence is TGTGCCAGCAGCTCTGCCAGGAGGGGAGACACTGAAGCTTTCTTT.

The chain couples TRBV28 to TRBJ2-7; 9 bases map to TRBD1. CDR1 is MDHEN, CDR2 SYDVKM, per germline. CDR3 length: 12 residues. The CDR3 sequence: CAWGQGPYEQYF. The CDR3 nucleotides read TGTGCGTGGGGACAGGGACCCTACGAGCAGTACTTC.

The rearrangement links TRBV7-2 to TRBJ2-3, with D perhaps matching TRBD2 (5 bases). Germline CDR1 reads SGHTA; CDR2 reads FQGNSA. The V and J ends lost 7 bases and 0 bases respectively, with 11 bases between them. This CDR3 contains 14 residues. CDR3 sequence (DNA): TGTGCCAGCACTAAGGACTTTAGCACAGATACGCAGTATTTT. Translated: CASTKDFSTDTQYF.

This clone was found once. This rearrangement joins TRBV28 to TRBJ2-1; a weak D match, TRBD2 (6 bases). This CDR3 contains 12 residues. The germline V and J ends were trimmed by 3 bases and 13 bases, with 13 bases remaining between them. Germline CDR1 reads MDHEN; CDR2 reads SYDVKM. The CDR3 DNA follows: TGTGCCAGCAGTTTCCCAGGGAGGCGACAGTTCTTC. It specifies CASSFPGRRQFF.

V gene TRBV29-1 combines with J gene TRBJ2-3, with D unclear. The germline CDR1 and CDR2 sequences are SQVTM and ANQGSEA. The CDR3 contains 11 residues. V was shortened by 7 bases and J by 3 bases, with 8 bases between the two germline ends. The CDR3 reads CSGSRTDTQYF. CDR3 DNA: TGCAGCGGGAGTAGGACAGATACGCAGTATTTT.

This clone was recorded a few times. V gene TRBV5-8 combines with J gene TRBJ2-5, with 10 nucleotides matching TRBD2. The V gene end was trimmed by 2 bases and the J gene end by 1 base; junction bases not matched to a gene: 2. Germline V lookup: CDR1 SGHTS, CDR2 YDEGEE. The CDR3 totals 15 residues. This CDR3 reads CASSFGLAVQETQYF. The CDR3 DNA is TGTGCCAGCAGCTTTGGACTAGCGGTCCAAGAGACCCAGTACTTC.

This clone occurred a few times. The chain recombines TRBV7-2 with TRBJ2-3, with 12 bases fitting TRBD2. CDR1 and CDR2 (germline): SGHTA, FQGNSA. Trimming at V came to 5 bases and at J to 3 bases, leaving 3 bases not matched to a gene. CDR3 length equals 15 residues. The CDR3 nucleotides read TGTGCCAGCAGCCAGACTAGCGGGAGAACAGATACGCAGTATTTT. It specifies CASSQTSGRTDTQYF.

J is TRBJ1-2 and V is TRBV27; weak D call: TRBD1 (5 bases). Germline V lookup: CDR1 MNHEY, CDR2 SMNVEV (reference sequence). The CDR3 totals 18 residues. Trimming shortened V by 3 bases and J by 0 bases, and 20 bases separated the two germline ends. The CDR3 sequence: CASSFRGSGRQSNYGYTF. The CDR3 DNA is TGTGCCAGCAGTTTCCGCGGTTCCGGGAGACAGTCTAACTATGGCTACACCTTC.

This clone was observed a handful of times. The chain couples TRBV6-5 to TRBJ2-7, with D unclear. The CDR3 has 11 amino acids. Germline loops: CDR1 MNHEY, CDR2 SVGAGI. Trimming stripped 7 bases from V and 3 bases from J, with 7 bases between. The DNA for the CDR3 is TGTGCCAGCACCTACTTCTACGAGCAGTACTTC. Protein sequence: CASTYFYEQYF.

The chain has TRBV6-5 and TRBJ1-2; possibly TRBD1 for D (5 bases). CDR1 is MNHEY and CDR2 is SVGAGI in the germline V gene. This CDR3 spans 13 amino acids. The V and J ends lost 5 bases and 8 bases respectively, with 15 bases between them. This CDR3 is CASSRDGRQGYTF. DNA for the CDR3: TGTGCCAGCAGTCGGGACGGGAGGCAGGGCTACACCTTC.

This chain connects TRBV7-8 to TRBJ2-1; D is perhaps TRBD2 (5 bases). The CDR3 consists of 16 residues. Trimming removed 0 bases from V and 0 bases from J, with 9 bases in between. The germline V gene has CDR1 SGHVS and CDR2 FQNEAQ. The CDR3 DNA sequence: TGTGCCAGCAGCTTAGCGAGGGTCGGCTCCTACAATGAGCAGTTCTTC. Amino acids: CASSLARVGSYNEQFF.

The V gene is TRBV18, the J gene TRBJ2-5, with a possible D match to TRBD2 (5 bases). V shed 3 bases and J shed 5 bases, with 10 bases lying between them. Germline V gene data show CDR1 as KGHSH and CDR2 as LQKENI. The CDR3 is 13 residues long. Here the CDR3 DNA reads TGTGCCAGCTCACCCGAATGGAGGGAGACCCAGTACTTC. It yields the protein CASSPEWRETQYF.

The rearrangement uses TRBV2 and TRBJ1-4; D is uncertain. V was trimmed by 3 bases and J by 9 bases, leaving 17 bases between them. The CDR3 spans 15 residues. Germline V gene lookup returns CDR1 SNHLY and CDR2 FYNNEI. The DNA of the CDR3 is TGTGCCAGCAGTGACTTGGGGTTTGCGTCGAAAAAACTGTTTTTT. Its protein is CASSDLGFASKKLFF.

V is TRBV5-1 and J is TRBJ1-6, with D uncertain. V lost 0 bases and J 13 bases, leaving 17 bases between the germline ends. Per the germline V gene, CDR1 is SGHRS and CDR2 is YFSETQ. The CDR3 length is 15 residues. The CDR3 sequence is CASSLVSGHLLPLHF. The CDR3 nucleotides are TGCGCCAGCAGCTTGGTTTCAGGTCACCTCTTGCCCCTCCACTTT.

With respect to this clone: Compared with germline, one end of the junction differs, possibly owing to a read error. This chain uses TRBV4-3 with TRBJ2-3; 11 bases match TRBD2. The germline gives CDR1 LGHNA, CDR2 YSLEER. The CDR3 loop spans 18 amino acids. This chain's CDR3 is CVSSQAIASSGRADTQYF. The CDR3 coding sequence is TGCGTCAGCAGCCAAGCGATTGCCAGTAGCGGGAGGGCAGATACGCAGTATTTT.

The rearrangement links TRBV5-1 to TRBJ1-3; D gene ambiguous. This CDR3 region has 15 residues. Germline V gene lookup returns CDR1 SGHRS and CDR2 YFSETQ. V dropped 3 bases and J dropped 4 bases, with 14 bases sitting between them. CDR3 sequence (DNA): TGCGCCAGCAGCTACCAAGAGCTGGGGGGAAACACCATATATTTT. It yields the protein CASSYQELGGNTIYF.

The chain has TRBV5-8 and TRBJ2-3, with 9 positions matching TRBD2. Germline V gene lookup returns CDR1 SGHTS and CDR2 YDEGEE. This CDR3 contains 16 residues. Trimming at V came to 4 bases and at J to 1 base, leaving 7 bases not matched to a gene. The CDR3 DNA is TGTGCCAGCAGCCCAAATAGCGGGAGAGGCACAGATACGCAGTATTTT. It translates to CASSPNSGRGTDTQYF.

The chain joins TRBV7-9 to TRBJ1-6; no firm D call. CDR3 length equals 12 residues. Germline V lookup: CDR1 SEHNR, CDR2 FQNEAQ (reference sequence). V was trimmed by 7 bases and J by 10 bases, leaving 11 bases between them. The CDR3 region is CASTEMGSPLHF. CDR3 in DNA: TGTGCCAGCACAGAAATGGGGTCACCCCTCCACTTT.